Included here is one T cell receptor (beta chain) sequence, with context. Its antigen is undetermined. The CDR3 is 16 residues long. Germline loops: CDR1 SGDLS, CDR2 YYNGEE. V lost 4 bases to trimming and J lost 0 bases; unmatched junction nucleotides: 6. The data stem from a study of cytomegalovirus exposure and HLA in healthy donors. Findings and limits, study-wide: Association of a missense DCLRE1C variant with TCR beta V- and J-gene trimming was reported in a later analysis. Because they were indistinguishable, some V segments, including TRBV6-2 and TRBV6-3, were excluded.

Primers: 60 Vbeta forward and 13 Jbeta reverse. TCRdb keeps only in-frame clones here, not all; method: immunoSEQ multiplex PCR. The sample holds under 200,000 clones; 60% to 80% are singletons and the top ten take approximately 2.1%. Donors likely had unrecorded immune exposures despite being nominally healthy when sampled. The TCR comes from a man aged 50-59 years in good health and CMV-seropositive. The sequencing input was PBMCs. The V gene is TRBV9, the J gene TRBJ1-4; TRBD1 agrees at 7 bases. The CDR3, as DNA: TGTGCCAGCAGCCTGTGGACAGGTGCAACTAATGAAAAACTGTTTTTT. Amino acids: CASSLWTGATNEKLFF.